These 11 T cell receptor beta chains came from one sample sequenced in a study of blood T cell repertoires in COVID-19. Generated by immunoSEQ multiplex PCR, the TCRdb table keeps only in-frame clones and is missing some. The sample has over 35,000 clones; more than 75% are singletons. The sequencing sample was made of peripheral blood. The source of these receptors is a man aged 35 to 55 with COVID-19, enrolled during active disease.

This clone was observed a handful of times. The chain couples TRBV24-1 to TRBJ2-3; 8 bases line up with TRBD2. Unmatched junction bases numbered 6, after V lost 3 bases and J lost 5 bases. Germline values: CDR1 KGHDR, CDR2 SFDVKD. This CDR3 is 15 amino acids long. CDR3 sequence (DNA): TGTGCCACCAGTGATCGTTCTAGCGGGTTAGATACGCAGTATTTT. It encodes CATSDRSSGLDTQYF.

The chain joins TRBV30 to TRBJ2-7; TRBD2 agrees at 9 bases. Germline V gives CDR1 GTSNPN, CDR2 SVGIG (reference sequence). CDR3 length: 13 amino acids. The V gene end was trimmed by 0 bases and the J gene end by 4 bases; junction bases not matched to a gene: 1. DNA for the CDR3: TGTGCCTGGAGTGTAGGACTAGCGTACGAGCAGTACTTC. As protein: CAWSVGLAYEQYF.

The chain combines TRBV5-1 with TRBJ2-3, with D perhaps TRBD2 (7 bases). The CDR3 contains 15 residues. Germline CDR1 and CDR2: SGHRS and YFSETQ. The V end lost 2 bases, the J end lost 3 bases, and 13 bases lay between the germline ends. This chain's CDR3 is CASSFSGGPTDTQYF. The CDR3 nucleotides read TGCGCCAGCAGCTTCTCCGGGGGGCCGACAGATACGCAGTATTTT.

The chain is built from TRBV2 and TRBJ1-1; D might be TRBD1 (6 bases). Germline values: CDR1 SNHLY, CDR2 FYNNEI. V gave up 9 bases and J gave up 6 bases, with 14 bases separating them. The CDR3 is 12 residues long. The CDR3 region is CARSDSPSEAFF. CDR3 DNA sequence: TGTGCCAGGTCGGACAGCCCCTCTGAAGCTTTCTTT.

The chain couples TRBV12-5 to TRBJ2-5; TRBD1 aligns across 10 bases. Losses at the gene ends were 6 bases for V and 4 bases for J; bases not matched to a gene: 8. The CDR3 contains 15 residues. Germline V CDR1 and CDR2: LGHNT, FRNRAP. CDR3 sequence (DNA): TGTGCTAGTGGACTGGACAGGGGGGCGGTAGAGACCCAGTACTTC. Translated: CASGLDRGAVETQYF. Together with reference TRBV12-5 and TRBJ2-5, the CDR3 gives the full variable domain: DARVTQTPRHKVTEMGQEVTMRCQPILGHNTVFWYRQTMMQGLELLAYFRNRAPLDDSGMPKDRFSAEMPDATLATLKIQPSEPRDSAVYFCASGLDRGAVETQYFGPGTRLLVL.

The chain recombines TRBV5-1 with TRBJ1-2, with D perhaps matching TRBD1 (6 bases). The CDR3 contains 15 residues. Germline V gene lookup returns CDR1 SGHRS and CDR2 YFSETQ. The V gene lost 6 bases and the J gene lost 5 bases, with 20 bases spanning the gap. This chain's CDR3 is CASMQGTGTPYGYTF. CDR3 bases: TGCGCCAGCATGCAAGGTACTGGGACACCTTATGGCTACACCTTC. Drawing the rest from reference TRBV5-1 and TRBJ1-2, the complete variable domain is KAGVTQTPRYLIKTRGQQVTLSCSPISGHRSVSWYQQTPGQGLQFLFEYFSETQRNKGNFPGRFSGRQFSNSRSEMNVSTLELGDSALYLCASMQGTGTPYGYTFGSGTRLTVV.

V gene TRBV11-2 combines with J gene TRBJ2-5, with 7 bases matching TRBD2. Germline lookup yields CDR1 SGHAT and CDR2 FQNNGV. The CDR3 is made up of 14 amino acids. V dropped 2 bases and J dropped 4; count of bases not matched to a gene: 4. The CDR3 region is CASSLWASGETQYF. The CDR3 nucleotides are TGTGCCAGCAGCTTATGGGCTAGCGGAGAGACCCAGTACTTC.

The rearrangement joins TRBV19 to TRBJ2-6, with TRBD2 as a possible D gene (5 bases). This CDR3 region has 17 residues. V gave up 0 bases and J gave up 0 bases, with 9 bases separating them. Germline assignment: CDR1 LNHDA and CDR2 SQIVND (reference sequence). CDR3 sequence: CASSIDRRSSGANVLTF. DNA for the CDR3: TGTGCCAGTAGTATAGATCGGAGGTCCTCTGGGGCCAACGTCCTGACTTTC.

The chain links TRBV3-1 (or the pseudogene TRBV3-2) to TRBJ1-2; D gene unclear. The CDR3 totals 15 residues. Germline V gene sequence: CDR1 LGHDT, CDR2 YNNKEL (reference sequence). V lost 5 bases to trimming and J lost 8 bases, with 21 bases between them. The CDR3 spells CASSVRLSGVLGYTF. CDR3 sequence (DNA): TGTGCCAGCAGCGTTCGCCTCAGCGGGGTTCTGGGCTACACCTTC.

The chain carries TRBV7-8 and TRBJ1-3; D is possibly TRBD1 (5 bases). The CDR3 contains 17 residues. V lost 5 bases, J lost 6 bases, and 23 bases lay in between. Germline assignment: CDR1 SGHVS and CDR2 FQNEAQ. The CDR3 DNA follows: TGTGCCAGCAGCCCCATTACGGGGGGGGTCGAATCAAACACCATATATTTT. Residues: CASSPITGGVESNTIYF.

The chain is built from TRBV2 and TRBJ1-2, with unresolved D. The length of the CDR3 is 14 residues. Germline loops: CDR1 SNHLY, CDR2 FYNNEI. Trimming took off 4 bases at V and 0 bases at J, with 9 bases between the two ends. CDR3 DNA: TGTGCCAGCAGTGCAAGGACTGCTAACTATGGCTACACCTTC. This sequence encodes CASSARTANYGYTF.